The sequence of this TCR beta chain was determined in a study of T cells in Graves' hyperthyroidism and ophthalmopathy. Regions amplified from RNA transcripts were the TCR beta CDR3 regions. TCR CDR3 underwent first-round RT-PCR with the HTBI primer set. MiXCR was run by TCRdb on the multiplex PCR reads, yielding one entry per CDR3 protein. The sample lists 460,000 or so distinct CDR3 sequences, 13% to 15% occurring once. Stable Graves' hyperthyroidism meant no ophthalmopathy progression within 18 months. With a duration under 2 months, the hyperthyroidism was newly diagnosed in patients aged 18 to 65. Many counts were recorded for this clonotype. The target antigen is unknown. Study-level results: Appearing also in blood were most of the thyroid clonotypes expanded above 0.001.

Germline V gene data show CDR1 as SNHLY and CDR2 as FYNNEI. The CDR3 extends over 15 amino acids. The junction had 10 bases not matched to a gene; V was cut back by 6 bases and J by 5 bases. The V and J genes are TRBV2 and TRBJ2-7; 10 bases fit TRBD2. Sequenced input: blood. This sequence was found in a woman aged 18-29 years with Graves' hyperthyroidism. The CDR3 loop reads CASRPKGLANNEQYV. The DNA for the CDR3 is TGTGCCAGCAGACCAAAGGGACTAGCGAATAACGAGCAGTACGTC.